This entry is about one T cell receptor (beta chain). The data were produced by immunoSEQ multiplex PCR, yet TCRdb's version contains in-frame clones alone and is incomplete. This sample has over 10,000 clones; around two thirds occur once, and the top ten carry less than 9%. From germline, CDR1 is ENHRY and CDR2 SYGVKD. CDR3 size: 15 residues. Between the trimmed V and J ends, which lost 0 bases and 6 bases, there was a span of 13 bases. This sample is drawn from a study of T cell repertoires in urothelial bladder cancer. Sequenced: tumor-infiltrating cells from bladder cancer. V is TRBV10-3 and J is TRBJ2-3; no reliable D call. The sequence was obtained from a human donor with urothelial carcinoma. DNA for the CDR3: TGTGCCATCAGTGAGTCTTCCCAGGCCGGGGATACGCAGTATTTT. Amino acid sequence: CAISESSQAGDTQYF.